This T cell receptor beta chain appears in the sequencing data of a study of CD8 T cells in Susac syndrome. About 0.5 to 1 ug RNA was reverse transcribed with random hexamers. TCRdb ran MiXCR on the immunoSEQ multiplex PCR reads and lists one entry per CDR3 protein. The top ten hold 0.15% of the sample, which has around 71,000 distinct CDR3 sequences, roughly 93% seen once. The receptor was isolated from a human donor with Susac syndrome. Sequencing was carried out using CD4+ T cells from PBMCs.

The CDR3 region has the DNA TGTGCCAGCAGCTCCGAGGACCCCTACCCTGTCTACGAGCAGTACTTC. Amino acid sequence: CASSSEDPYPVYEQYF. The chain employs TRBV7-2 and TRBJ2-7, with D uncertain. Germline CDR1 and CDR2: SGHTA and FQGNSA. V gave up 4 bases and J gave up 3 bases, with 19 bases separating them. The CDR3 extends over 16 amino acids.